This paragraph covers one T cell receptor (beta chain) sequence. Its antigen is not known. The data were obtained in a study of monozygotic twins with inflammatory bowel disease. General observations from the study: Inverse Simpson values showed less TCRbeta diversity in IBD patients than in their healthy co-twins. No separation of different T cell subtypes was possible.

Germline CDR1 SGHTA, CDR2 FQGNSA. The CDR3 extends over 16 amino acids. TCRalpha and TCRbeta cDNA underwent two nested PCRs of about 17 and 10 cycles. With the 5' RACE reads reprocessed, TCRdb shows one record per CDR3 protein and no DNA. The sample's table shows roughly 150,000 distinct CDR3 sequences. The V gene is TRBV7-2, the J gene TRBJ2-6. The receptor was isolated from a human donor with ulcerative colitis or Crohn's disease, or a healthy co-twin of an affected twin (not recorded which). The source material was blood. CDR3: CASSLYLLAGANVLTF.